Listed here are 25 T cell receptor beta chains from one sample, sequenced in a study of regulatory T cells in long-lasting Graves disease. Indicated time point: persistent/refractory GD, antithyroid drugs over 5 years with positive TRAb. Making the TCR library involved RNA that had been extracted from PBMCs. Researchers made TCR beta libraries by using iRepertoire HTBI primers and running Arm-PCR on CDR3 regions. TCRdb re-called the multiplex PCR reads through MiXCR, storing one row per CDR3 protein. The sample consists of roughly 700,000 distinct CDR3 sequences, 25% to 35% of them appearing once. The material sequenced was peripheral blood mononuclear cells (PBMCs), taken when the disease was refractory, from a patient treated with antithyroid drugs. The receptor set was obtained from a female donor with Graves disease.

V is TRBV7-2 and J is TRBJ2-5; D is perhaps TRBD1 (5 bases). The CDR3 sequence is 15 residues long. Germline V gene data show CDR1 as SGHTA and CDR2 as FQGNSA. Trimming left V 1 base short and J 1 base short, with 10 bases between. In DNA form, the CDR3 reads TGTGCCAGCAGCTTAGACGGACACCCCCAAGAGACCCAGTACTTC. It is translated as CASSLDGHPQETQYF.

This sequence joins TRBV9 and TRBJ1-1, with TRBD1 as a possible D gene (6 bases). The germline gives CDR1 SGDLS, CDR2 YYNGEE. This CDR3 region has 18 residues. V lost 4 bases, J lost 7 bases, and 29 bases lay in between. In nucleotides, the CDR3 is TGTGCCAGCAGCCCGAGGCCAACAGGGTCTCCTGGTAGGGTTGAAGCTTTCTTT. It is translated as CASSPRPTGSPGRVEAFF.

The sample holds many counts of this clonotype. The V gene is TRBV15, the J gene TRBJ1-1; 9 bases agree with TRBD1. Germline trimming cut 5 bases from V and 6 bases from J; bases unmatched to any gene: 10. Germline CDR1 reads LNHNV; CDR2 reads YYDKDF (reference sequence). The CDR3 has 15 residues. The CDR3 DNA sequence: TGTGCCACCAGCGGGGACAGGGCCTTGAGACCTGAAGCTTTCTTT. Encoded protein: CATSGDRALRPEAFF.

The rearrangement joins TRBV30 to TRBJ1-3; D unclear. V lost 0 bases and J 2 bases, leaving 11 bases between the germline ends. The CDR3 has 15 amino acids. Germline V gene lookup returns CDR1 GTSNPN and CDR2 SVGIG (reference sequence). CDR3 amino acids: CAWSVRDTPGNTIYF. CDR3 in DNA: TGTGCCTGGAGTGTACGCGACACTCCTGGAAACACCATATATTTT.

This clonotype was counted once. The V and J genes are TRBV28 and TRBJ2-2; D may be TRBD2 (5 bases). CDR3 length: 14 residues. The V gene's germline CDR1 is MDHEN and CDR2 SYDVKM. V shed 3 bases and J shed 7 bases, with 12 bases lying between them. Here the CDR3 DNA reads TGTGCCAGCAGTTTTTTCGGGGTTAACGGGGAGCTGTTTTTT. Protein product: CASSFFGVNGELFF.

The chain employs TRBV11-2 and TRBJ1-1; the D gene is possibly TRBD1 (5 bases). Per the germline V gene, CDR1 is SGHAT and CDR2 is FQNNGV. Trimming removed 5 bases from V and 4 bases from J, with 17 bases in between. The CDR3 has 15 amino acids. The chain's CDR3 is CASSTPSGFGTEAFF. The CDR3 DNA reads as TGTGCCAGCAGCACCCCGTCAGGGTTTGGCACTGAAGCTTTCTTT.

This clonotype appeared a few times. The rearrangement links TRBV7-2 to TRBJ1-4, with TRBD1 as a possible D gene (5 bases). This CDR3 has 15 residues. Germline-derived CDR1 and CDR2 are SGHTA and FQGNSA. V gave up 7 bases and J gave up 3 bases, with 15 bases separating them. CDR3 residues: CASTQHGGANEKLFF. The CDR3 DNA reads as TGTGCCAGCACCCAACACGGGGGGGCTAATGAAAAACTGTTTTTT.

This clonotype is a singleton in its sample. Relative to the germline gene, one junction end is altered; a read error may explain this. This chain connects TRBV7-9 to TRBJ2-1; no reliable D call. In germline, CDR1 is SEHNR, CDR2 FQNEAQ (reference sequence). The CDR3 is 16 residues long. The CDR3 sequence is CASSSLAPSSHNEQFF. CDR3 nucleotide sequence: TGTGCCAGCAGCTCCTTGGCCCCAAGCTCCCACAATGAGCAGTTCTTC.

This clonotype has at least ten counts. V gene TRBV20-1 combines with J gene TRBJ1-1; tentatively, D is TRBD1 (5 bases). This CDR3 is 14 amino acids long. The germline V and J ends were trimmed by 5 bases and 2 bases, with 15 bases remaining between them. The germline CDR1 and CDR2 sequences are DFQATT and SNEGSKA (reference sequence). The CDR3 spells CSAGLGRTNTEAFF. CDR3 coding DNA: TGCAGTGCTGGACTGGGGCGTACTAACACTGAAGCTTTCTTT.

CDR3 in DNA: TGTGCCAGCAGTTACGGGGGCAGCGGCGGCTACACCTTC. It is translated as CASSYGGSGGYTF. The chain carries TRBV6-5 and TRBJ1-2; perhaps TRBD1 as D (6 bases). This CDR3 contains 13 residues. The germline V gene has CDR1 MNHEY and CDR2 SVGAGI. V lost 2 bases to trimming and J lost 8 bases, with 12 bases between them.

The chain joins TRBV18 to TRBJ2-2; 7 bases are a match to TRBD1. This CDR3 is 14 amino acids long. In germline, CDR1 is KGHSH, CDR2 LQKENI. J lost 7 bases, V lost 6 bases, and 8 bases had no gene match. For the CDR3, the DNA is TGTGCCAGCTCGCCAGGACAGGCCTACGGGGAGCTGTTTTTT. Its translation: CASSPGQAYGELFF.

V and J are TRBV6-1 and TRBJ1-1; D might be TRBD1 (6 bases). This CDR3 is 13 amino acids long. Germline CDR1 and CDR2: MNHNS and SASEGT. The germline V and J ends were trimmed by 7 bases and 6 bases, with 15 bases remaining between them. The CDR3 sequence is CASTNRVGAEAFF. DNA of the CDR3: TGTGCCAGCACCAACAGGGTAGGGGCTGAAGCTTTCTTT.

This rearrangement joins TRBV3-1 to TRBJ1-5, with D possibly being TRBD1 (5 bases). The V end was cut by 1 base, the J end by 0 bases, with 10 bases between. This CDR3 has 16 amino acids. Per germline, CDR1 LGHDT and CDR2 YNNKEL (reference sequence). CDR3 sequence reads: CASSQGGRGSNQPQHF. In DNA, the CDR3 is TGTGCCAGCAGCCAAGGGGGACGGGGTAGCAATCAGCCCCAGCATTTT. Variable domain in full (rest from reference TRBV3-1 and TRBJ1-5): DTAVSQTPKYLVTQMGNDKSIKCEQNLGHDTMYWYKQDSKKFLKIMFSYNNKELIINETVPNRFSPKSPDKAHLNLHINSLELGDSAVYFCASSQGGRGSNQPQHFGDGTRLSIL.

This clonotype came up a few times. The chain is built from TRBV20-1 and TRBJ2-5, with TRBD2 matching 11 bases. The length of the CDR3 is 13 residues. V was pared by 5 bases and J by 1 base, with 0 bases of the junction left unmatched. Germline values: CDR1 DFQATT, CDR2 SNEGSKA (reference sequence). The CDR3 DNA reads TGCAGTGCTGGGACTAGCGGCCAAGAGACCCAGTACTTC. It specifies CSAGTSGQETQYF.

The chain is built from TRBV24-1 and TRBJ1-5; D remains unclear. V lost 5 bases to trimming and J lost 1 base, with 5 bases between them. CDR1 is KGHDR, CDR2 SFDVKD, per germline. CDR3 length: 13 residues. DNA for the CDR3: TGTGCCACCAGTGTTTCAAGCAATCAGCCCCAGCATTTT. This codes for CATSVSSNQPQHF.

The table lists this clonotype with a count of one. CDR3 sequence (DNA): TGTGCCAGCAGTGAAACCGGGCAGCCCTACAATGAGCAGTTCTTC. Protein product: CASSETGQPYNEQFF. The gene calls are TRBV6-1 and TRBJ2-1; D unresolved. CDR1 MNHNS and CDR2 SASEGT come from the germline V gene. The V gene lost 2 bases and the J gene lost 2 bases, with 10 bases spanning the gap. There are 15 residues in the CDR3.

The chain couples TRBV7-3 to TRBJ2-5, with D unresolved. Trimming removed 3 bases from V and 3 bases from J, with 8 bases in between. This CDR3 is built from 13 residues. The germline CDR1 and CDR2 sequences are SGHTA and FQGTGA. The CDR3 loop is CASSLGNEETQYF. DNA of the CDR3: TGTGCCAGCAGCTTGGGGAACGAAGAGACCCAGTACTTC.

The chain recombines TRBV5-1 with TRBJ1-3, with 8 bases fitting TRBD1. The CDR3 spans 16 residues. With V trimmed by 2 bases and J by 1 base, 5 bases remained unmatched. The germline V gene has CDR1 SGHRS and CDR2 YFSETQ. As DNA, the CDR3 is TGCGCCAGCAGCTTAACCGGGACAGGATCTGGAAACACCATATATTTT. Its protein is CASSLTGTGSGNTIYF.

This clonotype was recorded a few times. The chain uses TRBV27 and TRBJ1-5, with a tentative D call TRBD1 (5 bases). The V end lost 0 bases, the J end lost 4 bases, and 10 bases lay between the germline ends. Germline CDR1 and CDR2: MNHEY and SMNVEV (reference sequence). CDR3 length: 15 residues. The CDR3 DNA reads TGTGCCAGCAGTTTATCGGGGGGGGTTAATCAGCCCCAGCATTTT. It encodes CASSLSGGVNQPQHF.

This clonotype was picked up a small number of times. The rearrangement uses TRBV5-1 and TRBJ1-2; D is uncertain. The CDR3 totals 14 residues. Between the trimmed V and J ends, which lost 1 base and 7 bases, there was a span of 14 bases. The germline gives CDR1 SGHRS, CDR2 YFSETQ. The CDR3 spells CASSLYSLSGGYTF. CDR3 DNA sequence: TGCGCCAGCAGCTTGTACTCCTTGTCCGGTGGCTACACCTTC.

This chain links TRBV28 with TRBJ1-3; D is ambiguous. The CDR3 consists of 15 residues. V lost 6 bases and J lost 3, with 15 bases in between. Germline V gives CDR1 MDHEN, CDR2 SYDVKM. CDR3 protein: CASSNSESVGNTIYF. In DNA, the CDR3 is TGTGCCAGCAGCAACAGCGAGAGCGTTGGAAACACCATATATTTT.

The chain links TRBV7-2 to TRBJ1-5; no definite D call. CDR1 SGHTA and CDR2 FQGNSA come from the germline V gene. V lost 1 base and J lost 6, with 10 bases in between. CDR3 size: 14 residues. The chain's CDR3 is CASSLGDRSQPQHF. DNA of the CDR3: TGTGCCAGCAGCTTAGGTGACCGTAGTCAGCCCCAGCATTTT. The full variable domain, in which reference TRBV7-2 and TRBJ1-5 provide the parts outside the CDR3, is GAGVSQSPSNKVTEKGKDVELRCDPISGHTALYWYRQSLGQGLEFLIYFQGNSAPDKSGLPSDRFSAERTGGSVSTLTIQRTQQEDSAVYLCASSLGDRSQPQHFGDGTRLSIL.

The chain recombines TRBV19 with TRBJ1-1, with D possibly matching TRBD1 (6 bases). The CDR3 contains 13 residues. V was pared by 7 bases and J by 1 base, with 10 bases between. Germline V gene lookup returns CDR1 LNHDA and CDR2 SQIVND (reference sequence). CDR3 protein: CASNMTGNTEAFF. As DNA, the CDR3 is TGTGCCAGTAATATGACAGGGAACACTGAAGCTTTCTTT.

The chain employs TRBV6-1 and TRBJ2-7, with a weak D call TRBD2 (6 bases). Germline values: CDR1 MNHNS, CDR2 SASEGT. CDR3 length equals 12 residues. V lost 6 bases, J lost 6 bases, and 12 bases lay in between. CDR3 in DNA: TGTGCCAGCAGACCGGACTACGGCGAGCAGTACTTC. This gives the protein CASRPDYGEQYF.

The chain combines TRBV6-5 with TRBJ2-7; D remains ambiguous. The length of the CDR3 is 13 residues. Germline V CDR1 and CDR2: MNHEY, SVGAGI. V was pared by 0 bases and J by 0 bases, with 3 bases between. The CDR3 region has the DNA TGTGCCAGCAGTTACTCAGTCTCCTACGAGCAGTACTTC. Its translation is CASSYSVSYEQYF.